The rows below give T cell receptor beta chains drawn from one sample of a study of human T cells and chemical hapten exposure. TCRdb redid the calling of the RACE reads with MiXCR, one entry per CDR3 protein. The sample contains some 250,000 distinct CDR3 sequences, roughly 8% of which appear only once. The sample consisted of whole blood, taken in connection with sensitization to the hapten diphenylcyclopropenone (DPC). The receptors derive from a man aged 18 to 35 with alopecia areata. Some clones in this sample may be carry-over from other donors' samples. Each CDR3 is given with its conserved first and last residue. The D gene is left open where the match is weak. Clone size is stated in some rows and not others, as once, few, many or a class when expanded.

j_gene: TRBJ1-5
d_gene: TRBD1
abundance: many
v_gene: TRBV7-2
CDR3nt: TGTGCCACCGCGGCAGGGGGGGTTGGTCAGCCCCAGCATTTT
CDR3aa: CATAAGGVGQPQHF

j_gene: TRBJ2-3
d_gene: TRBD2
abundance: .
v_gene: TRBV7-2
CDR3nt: TGTGCCAGCAGCGGTAGCGGGGGGGCCGGGACAGATACGCAGTATTTT
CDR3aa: CASSGSGGAGTDTQYF

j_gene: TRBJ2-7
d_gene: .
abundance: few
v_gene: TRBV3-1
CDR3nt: TGTGCCAGCAGCCAAGTGCGGGACAGTTCCTACGAGCAGTACTTC
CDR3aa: CASSQVRDSSYEQYF

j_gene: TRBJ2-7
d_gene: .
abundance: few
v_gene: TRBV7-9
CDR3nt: TGTGCCAGCAGCACTTCCCCGCTTACAGGGTCCGAGCAGTACTTC
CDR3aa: CASSTSPLTGSEQYF

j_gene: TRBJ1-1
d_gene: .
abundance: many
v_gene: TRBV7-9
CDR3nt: TGTGCCAGCAGCTTTTCATTGAACACTGAAGCTTTCTTT
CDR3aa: CASSFSLNTEAFF

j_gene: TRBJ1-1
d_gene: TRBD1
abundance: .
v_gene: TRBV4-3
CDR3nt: TGCGCCAGCAGCCAAGATTGGACAGGGTCGGCCACTGAAGCTTTCTTT
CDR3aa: CASSQDWTGSATEAFF

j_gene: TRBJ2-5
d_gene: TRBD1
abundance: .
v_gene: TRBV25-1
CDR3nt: TGTGCCAGCAGGGGGACAGGGGTAGAGACCCAGTACTTC
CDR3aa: CASRGTGVETQYF

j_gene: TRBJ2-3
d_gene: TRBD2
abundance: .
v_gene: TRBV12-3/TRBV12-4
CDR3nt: TGTGCCAGCAGTTTTGTAGCGGGGGCCACAGATACGCAGTATTTT
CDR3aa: CASSFVAGATDTQYF

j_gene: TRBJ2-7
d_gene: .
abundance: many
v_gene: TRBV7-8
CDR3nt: TGTGCCAGCAGATTACGGCCCGGGGGAAGCTCCTACGAGCAGTACTTC
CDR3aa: CASRLRPGGSSYEQYF

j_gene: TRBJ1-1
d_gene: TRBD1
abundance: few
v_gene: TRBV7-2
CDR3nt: TGTGCCAGCAGCTTAGGGGGACAGGGAGTCACTGAAGCTTTCTTT
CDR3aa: CASSLGGQGVTEAFF

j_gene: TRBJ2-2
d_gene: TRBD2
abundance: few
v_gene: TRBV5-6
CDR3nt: TGTGCCAGCAGCAATCCGGGACTAGCGAGCACCGGGGAGCTGTTTTTT
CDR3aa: CASSNPGLASTGELFF

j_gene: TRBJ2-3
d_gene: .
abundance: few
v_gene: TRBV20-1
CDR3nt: TGCAGTGCTGGGACGCCCTCACGTGATACGCAGTATTTT
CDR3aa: CSAGTPSRDTQYF

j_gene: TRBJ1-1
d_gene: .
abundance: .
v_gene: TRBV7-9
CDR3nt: TGTGCCAGCAGCTTACGGGAGAGGGGTGAAGCTTTCTTT
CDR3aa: CASSLRERGEAFF

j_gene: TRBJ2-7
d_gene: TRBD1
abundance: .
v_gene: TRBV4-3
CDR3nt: TGCGCCAGCAGCCAAGATCGAAGGGGACGGGACAGTTCCTACGAGCAGTACTTC
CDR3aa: CASSQDRRGRDSSYEQYF

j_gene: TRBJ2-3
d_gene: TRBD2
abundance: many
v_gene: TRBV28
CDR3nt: TGTGCCAGCAGTTTATCCGGGACTAGCGGGGCTAGCACAGATACGCAGTATTTT
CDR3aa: CASSLSGTSGASTDTQYF

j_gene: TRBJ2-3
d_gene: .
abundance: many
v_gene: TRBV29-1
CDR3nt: TGCAGCGTTGAAATGCTGGATACGCAGTATTTT
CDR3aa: CSVEMLDTQYF

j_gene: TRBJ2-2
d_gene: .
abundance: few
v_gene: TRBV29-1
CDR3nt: TGCAGCGTTGTTGGAGGCGGCCCGAACACCGGGGAGCTGTTTTTT
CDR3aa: CSVVGGGPNTGELFF

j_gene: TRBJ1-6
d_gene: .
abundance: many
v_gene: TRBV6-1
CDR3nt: TGTGCCAGCAGTGAAGTCGGGGGTGGGAATTCACCCCTCCACTTT
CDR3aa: CASSEVGGGNSPLHF

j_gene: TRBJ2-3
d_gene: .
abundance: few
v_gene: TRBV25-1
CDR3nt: TGTGCCAGCAGTGAGTGGGACAGCACAGATACGCAGTATTTT
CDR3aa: CASSEWDSTDTQYF

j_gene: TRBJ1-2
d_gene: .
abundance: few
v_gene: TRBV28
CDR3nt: TGTGCCAGCAGTCCCAGGGTCGTTGGCTACACCTTC
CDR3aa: CASSPRVVGYTF

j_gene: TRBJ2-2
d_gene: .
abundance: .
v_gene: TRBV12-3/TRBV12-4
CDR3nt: TGTGCCAGCAGTTTCGGAATAGGATTTGCCGGGGAGCTGTTTTTT
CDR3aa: CASSFGIGFAGELFF

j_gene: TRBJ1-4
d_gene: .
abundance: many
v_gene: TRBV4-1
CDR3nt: TGCGCCAGCAGCCATCCGGGAAATGAAAAACTGTTTTTT
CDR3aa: CASSHPGNEKLFF

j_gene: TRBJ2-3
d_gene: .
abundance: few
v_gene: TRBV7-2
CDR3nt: TGTGCCAGCAGCTTAGGCGGCAGGGGGGCCGGGATTTTAGATACGCAGTATTTT
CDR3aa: CASSLGGRGAGILDTQYF

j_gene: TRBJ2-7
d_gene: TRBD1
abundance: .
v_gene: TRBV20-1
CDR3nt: TGCAGTGCGCCGGGACAGGAGAACTACGAGCAGTACTTC
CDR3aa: CSAPGQENYEQYF

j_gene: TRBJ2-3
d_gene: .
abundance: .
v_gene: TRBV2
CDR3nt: TGTGCCAGCATCCCACTTCGCACAGATACGCAGTATTTT
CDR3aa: CASIPLRTDTQYF

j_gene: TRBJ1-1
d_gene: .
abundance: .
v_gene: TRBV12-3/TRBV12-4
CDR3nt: TGTGCCAGCAGTTTACCGGGAAGGACTGAAGCTTTCTTT
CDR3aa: CASSLPGRTEAFF

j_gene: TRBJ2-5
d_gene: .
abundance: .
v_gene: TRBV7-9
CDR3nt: TGTGCCAGCAGTTTAGGTTCCGGTCAGAAAGAGACCCAGTACTTC
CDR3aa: CASSLGSGQKETQYF

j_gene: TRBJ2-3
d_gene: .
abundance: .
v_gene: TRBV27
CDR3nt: TGTGCCAGCTGCCATGGGGCGGGCACAGATACGCAGTATTTT
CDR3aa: CASCHGAGTDTQYF

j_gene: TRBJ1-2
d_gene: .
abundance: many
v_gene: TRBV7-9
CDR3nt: TGTGCCAGCAGTTTTAGGCGACAGGCACACTATGGCTACACCTTC
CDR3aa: CASSFRRQAHYGYTF

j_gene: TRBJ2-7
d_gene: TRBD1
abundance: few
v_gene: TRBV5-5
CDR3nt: TGTGCCAGCAGCCCGACAGGGAATTTTCCTGGTGAGCAGTACTTC
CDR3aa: CASSPTGNFPGEQYF

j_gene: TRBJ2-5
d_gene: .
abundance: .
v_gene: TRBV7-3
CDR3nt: TGTGCCAGCAGCTCGGGGGACAGTCTCGAGACCCAGTACTTC
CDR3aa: CASSSGDSLETQYF

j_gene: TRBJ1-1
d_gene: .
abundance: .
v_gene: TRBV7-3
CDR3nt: TGTGCCAGCAGCTCCAATACAGTTCACACTGAAGCTTTCTTT
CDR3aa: CASSSNTVHTEAFF

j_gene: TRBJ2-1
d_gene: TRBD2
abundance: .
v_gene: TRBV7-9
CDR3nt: TGTGCCAGCAGCTTGGATCGCGGGGGGGCCGACAATGAGCAGTTCTTC
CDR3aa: CASSLDRGGADNEQFF

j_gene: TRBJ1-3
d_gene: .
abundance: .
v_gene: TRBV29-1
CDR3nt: TGCAGCGTTGAGGCTTTTGGCCCTGGAAACACCATATATTTT
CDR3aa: CSVEAFGPGNTIYF

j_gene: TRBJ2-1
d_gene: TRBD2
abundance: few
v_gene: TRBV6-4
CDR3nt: TGTGCCAGCAGTGACGGGACGGGGGGGCCCGATGAGCAGTTCTTC
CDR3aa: CASSDGTGGPDEQFF

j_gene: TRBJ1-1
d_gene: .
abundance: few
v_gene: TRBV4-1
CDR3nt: TGCGCCAGCAGCCGCACCCCAGCTGAAGCTTTCTTT
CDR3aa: CASSRTPAEAFF

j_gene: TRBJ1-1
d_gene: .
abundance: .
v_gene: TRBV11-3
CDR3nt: TGTGCCAGCAGCTTAGCAGCGTACACTGAAGCTTTCTTT
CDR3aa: CASSLAAYTEAFF

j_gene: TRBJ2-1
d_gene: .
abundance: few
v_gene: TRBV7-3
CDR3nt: TGTGCCAGCAGCGCCTCGATCCGGAATGAGCAGTTCTTC
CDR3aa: CASSASIRNEQFF

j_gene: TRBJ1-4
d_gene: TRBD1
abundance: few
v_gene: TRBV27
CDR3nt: TGTGCCAGCAGTTTAACACAGGGGACAGGTGAAAAACTGTTTTTT
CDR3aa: CASSLTQGTGEKLFF

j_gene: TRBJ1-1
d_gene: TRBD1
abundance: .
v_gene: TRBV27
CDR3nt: TGTGCCAGCAGTCCACAACCCGGGACAGGGGGCTTGAGCACTGAAGCTTTCTTT
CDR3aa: CASSPQPGTGGLSTEAFF

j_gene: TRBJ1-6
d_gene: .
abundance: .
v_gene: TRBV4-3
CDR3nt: TGCGCCAGCAGCCAAGATAACATTCGCTCCTATAATTCACCCCTCCACTTT
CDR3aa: CASSQDNIRSYNSPLHF

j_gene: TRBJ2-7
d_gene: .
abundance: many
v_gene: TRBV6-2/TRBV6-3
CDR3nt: TGTGCCAGCAGTTACTTAGGACAGAGAGATTACGAGCAGTACTTC
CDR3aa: CASSYLGQRDYEQYF

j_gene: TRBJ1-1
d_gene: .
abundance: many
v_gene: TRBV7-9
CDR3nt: TGTGCCAGCAGCCCAACTTTAGGGATCGGTGCTAAAGTTGAAGCTTTCTTT
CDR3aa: CASSPTLGIGAKVEAFF

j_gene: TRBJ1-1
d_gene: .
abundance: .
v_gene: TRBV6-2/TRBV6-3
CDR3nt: TGTGCCAGCAGTGTCCCCCCCGGCGGAGCGAACACTGAAGCTTTCTTT
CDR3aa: CASSVPPGGANTEAFF

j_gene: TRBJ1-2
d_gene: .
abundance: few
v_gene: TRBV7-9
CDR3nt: TGTGCCAGCAGCGGAGGGGACGGCTTCTATGGCTACACCTTC
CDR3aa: CASSGGDGFYGYTF

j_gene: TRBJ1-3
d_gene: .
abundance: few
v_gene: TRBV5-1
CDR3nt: TGCGCCAGCACCACCCTGGGCCCGAACTCTGGAAACACCATATATTTT
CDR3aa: CASTTLGPNSGNTIYF